This entry features one T cell receptor beta chain sequence. The record originates from a study of T cell clonotyping in hematopoietic cell transplantation. Only in-frame clones appear in the TCRdb table, and some are missing; sequencing was by immunoSEQ multiplex PCR. The data show about 45,000 clones, roughly 80% seen once. Time point indicated: recipient sample about 28 days before transplant, after cytoreduction. This clonotype was sampled from a man between 60 and 70 years old with myelodysplastic syndrome. Some clones in this sample may be carry-over from other donors' samples. The sample here was peripheral blood mononuclear cells, taken before stem cell transplant.

The DNA of the CDR3 is TGTGCCAGTAGTTCCTTAGCCGGCTACGAGCAGTACTTC. Amino acids: CASSSLAGYEQYF. The chain links TRBV19 to TRBJ2-7; D uncertain. The CDR3 has 13 amino acids. The V end was cut by 5 bases, the J end by 3 bases, with 11 bases between. Germline V CDR1 and CDR2: LNHDA, SQIVND (reference sequence).